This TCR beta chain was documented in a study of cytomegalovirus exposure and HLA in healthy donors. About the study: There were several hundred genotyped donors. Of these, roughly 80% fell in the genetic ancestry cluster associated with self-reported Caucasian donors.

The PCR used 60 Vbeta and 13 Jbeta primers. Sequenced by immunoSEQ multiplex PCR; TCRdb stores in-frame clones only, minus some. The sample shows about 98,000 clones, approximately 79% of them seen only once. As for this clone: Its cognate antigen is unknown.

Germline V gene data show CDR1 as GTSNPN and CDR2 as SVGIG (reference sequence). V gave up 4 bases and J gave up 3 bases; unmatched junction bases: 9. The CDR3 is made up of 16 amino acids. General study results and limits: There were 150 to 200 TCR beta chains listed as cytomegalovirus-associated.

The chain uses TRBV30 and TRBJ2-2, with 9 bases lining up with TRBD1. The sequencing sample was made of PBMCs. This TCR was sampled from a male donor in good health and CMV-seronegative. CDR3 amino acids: CAWKQGATSDTGELFF. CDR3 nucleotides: TGTGCCTGGAAACAGGGGGCGACGTCCGACACCGGGGAGCTGTTTTTT.